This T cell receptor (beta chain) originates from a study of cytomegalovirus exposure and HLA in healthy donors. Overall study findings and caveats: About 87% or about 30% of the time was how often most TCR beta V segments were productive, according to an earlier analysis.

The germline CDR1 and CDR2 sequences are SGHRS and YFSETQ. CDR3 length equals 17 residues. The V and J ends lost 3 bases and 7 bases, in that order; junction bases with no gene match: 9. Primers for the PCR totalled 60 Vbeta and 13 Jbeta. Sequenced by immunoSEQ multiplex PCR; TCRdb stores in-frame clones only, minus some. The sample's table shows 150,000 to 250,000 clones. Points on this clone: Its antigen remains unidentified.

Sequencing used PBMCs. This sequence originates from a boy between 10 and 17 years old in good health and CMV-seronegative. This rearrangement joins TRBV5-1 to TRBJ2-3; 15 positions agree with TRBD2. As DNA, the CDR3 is TGCGCCAGCAGCTGGGGACTAGCGGGGGGACAGGAACATACGCAGTATTTT. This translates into CASSWGLAGGQEHTQYF.